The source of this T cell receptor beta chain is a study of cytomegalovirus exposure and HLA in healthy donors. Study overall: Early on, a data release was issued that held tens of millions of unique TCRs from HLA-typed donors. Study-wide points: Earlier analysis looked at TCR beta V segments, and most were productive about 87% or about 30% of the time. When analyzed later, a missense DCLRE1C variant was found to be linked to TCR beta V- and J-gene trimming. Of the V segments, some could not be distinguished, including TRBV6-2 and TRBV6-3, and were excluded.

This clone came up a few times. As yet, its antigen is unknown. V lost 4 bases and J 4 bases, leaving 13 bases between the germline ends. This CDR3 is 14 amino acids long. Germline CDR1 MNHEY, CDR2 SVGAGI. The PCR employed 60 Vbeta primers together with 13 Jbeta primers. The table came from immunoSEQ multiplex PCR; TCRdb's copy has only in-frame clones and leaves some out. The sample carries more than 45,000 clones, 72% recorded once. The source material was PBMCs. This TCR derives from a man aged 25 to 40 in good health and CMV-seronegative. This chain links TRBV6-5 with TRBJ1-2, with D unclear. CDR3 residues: CASSSGREFYGYTF. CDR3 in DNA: TGTGCCAGCAGTTCCGGTCGGGAATTCTATGGCTACACCTTC.